The 32 T cell receptor beta chains below were found in one sample sequenced in a study of blood T cell repertoires in COVID-19. Some clones are missing from TCRdb's copy, which holds only in-frame ones; the method was immunoSEQ multiplex PCR. The sample contains 95,000 to 110,000 clones, 84% of which appear only once. Sequencing input: peripheral blood. These receptors all stem from a human donor in a cohort sampled during active or convalescent COVID-19.

The chain links TRBV19 to TRBJ1-2; D uncertain. Germline V gives CDR1 LNHDA, CDR2 SQIVND (reference sequence). CDR3 length: 11 residues. Trimming removed 5 bases at V and 5 bases at J, with 6 bases between. CDR3 sequence: CASSWRYGYTF. The CDR3 bases are TGTGCCAGTAGTTGGAGGTATGGCTACACCTTC.

The rearrangement joins TRBV7-2 to TRBJ2-1; possible D gene TRBD2, 5 bases. Germline V gives CDR1 SGHTA, CDR2 FQGNSA. V shed 4 bases and J shed 0 bases, with 10 bases lying between them. The CDR3 contains 15 residues. CDR3 DNA sequence: TGTGCCAGCAGCTCTAGCTTCAGCTCCTACAATGAGCAGTTCTTC. Translated: CASSSSFSSYNEQFF.

Notes on this clone: Other nucleotide sequences in the sample specify the same CDR3. The chain links TRBV7-2 to TRBJ2-3, with D tentatively TRBD2 (6 bases). The CDR3 is 16 residues long. Germline V CDR1 and CDR2: SGHTA, FQGNSA. The V and J ends lost 11 bases and 6 bases respectively, with 27 bases between them. CDR3 bases: TGTGCCTGCTGCTTTTGGGCAGGGACTGGGGGGGATACGCAGTATTTT. Its translation is CACCFWAGTGGDTQYF.

The chain links TRBV5-1 to TRBJ1-1; 8 bases align to TRBD1. This CDR3 region has 13 residues. CDR1 SGHRS and CDR2 YFSETQ come from the germline V gene. V gave up 5 bases and J gave up 0 bases; unmatched junction bases: 0. The CDR3 region is CASRTGVNTEAFF. The DNA for the CDR3 is TGCGCCAGCAGGACAGGGGTGAACACTGAAGCTTTCTTT.

The chain joins TRBV11-2 to TRBJ1-3; D is unresolved. Per the germline V gene, CDR1 is SGHAT and CDR2 is FQNNGV. Trimming left V 1 base short and J 5 bases short, with 3 bases between. This CDR3 region has 12 residues. The CDR3 here is CASSLARNTIYF. The CDR3, as DNA: TGTGCCAGCAGCTTAGCTAGAAACACCATATATTTT.

The chain couples TRBV11-3 to TRBJ2-3; possible D gene TRBD1, 5 bases. Per the germline V gene, CDR1 is SGHNT and CDR2 is YENEEA. The ends were cut back, 4 bases at V and 5 bases at J, with 10 bases in the middle. The length of the CDR3 is 13 residues. DNA of the CDR3: TGTGCCAGCAGCTCGGACACCCTAGATACGCAGTATTTT. Translation gives CASSSDTLDTQYF.

Note on this clone: The same CDR3 is also encoded by other DNA sequences in this sample. The V call is TRBV29-1, the J call TRBJ2-7, with D possibly being TRBD1 (5 bases). Germline V lookup: CDR1 SQVTM, CDR2 ANQGSEA. Trimming removed 2 bases from V and 2 bases from J, with 10 bases in between. There are 13 residues in the CDR3. CDR3 amino acids: CSVERQGTYEQYF. As DNA, the CDR3 is TGCAGCGTTGAACGTCAGGGCACCTACGAGCAGTACTTC.

This clone has a handful of counts. This chain connects TRBV5-6 to TRBJ2-5, with TRBD2 matching over 7 bases. Germline CDR1 reads SGHDT; CDR2 reads YYEEEE. This CDR3 comprises 16 residues. The junction had 7 bases not matched to a gene; V was cut back by 2 bases and J by 0 bases. The CDR3 coding sequence is TGTGCCAGCAGCTTCGGAGCGGGGTGGCACCAAGAGACCCAGTACTTC. Its translation: CASSFGAGWHQETQYF.

This clone was counted a single time. The chain combines TRBV11-2 with TRBJ2-1; possible D gene TRBD2, 5 bases. The ends were cut back, 5 bases at V and 7 bases at J, with 18 bases in the middle. CDR3 length: 15 residues. Germline-derived CDR1 and CDR2 are SGHAT and FQNNGV. The CDR3 coding sequence is TGTGCCAGCAGCCCTCGTCGAGGGTTTCAAAATGAGCAGTTCTTC. It is translated as CASSPRRGFQNEQFF.

This clone was seen just once. The V gene is TRBV7-9, the J gene TRBJ1-1, with 8 bases aligning to TRBD1. V was clipped by 3 bases and J by 7 bases; unmatched bases: 4. Germline values: CDR1 SEHNR, CDR2 FQNEAQ (reference sequence). The CDR3 totals 13 residues. The chain's CDR3 is CASSFGQGSEAFF. As DNA, the CDR3 is TGTGCCAGCAGCTTTGGACAGGGTAGTGAAGCTTTCTTT.

V is TRBV6-5 and J is TRBJ2-3; weak D call: TRBD2 (6 bases). The CDR3 loop spans 15 amino acids. Germline CDR1 reads MNHEY; CDR2 reads SVGAGI. V lost 2 bases, J lost 5 bases, and 14 bases lay in between. The CDR3 DNA follows: TGTGCCAGCAGTTACGCCGGGTCGGGGGTAGATACGCAGTATTTT. Its translation is CASSYAGSGVDTQYF.

In its sample, this clone was seen many times. The chain joins TRBV5-6 to TRBJ2-5, with TRBD1 matching over 9 bases. The V segment lost 4 bases and the J segment 5 bases; nucleotides outside the gene matches: 9. The CDR3 extends over 15 amino acids. CDR1 SGHDT and CDR2 YYEEEE come from the germline V gene. CDR3 amino acids: CASSPGTGISETQYF. The CDR3 DNA follows: TGTGCCAGCAGCCCCGGGACAGGGATTTCGGAGACCCAGTACTTC.

The chain has TRBV28 and TRBJ1-3, with 8 bases fitting TRBD1. Germline V CDR1 and CDR2: MDHEN, SYDVKM. The ends lost 2 bases at V and 12 bases at J; junction bases unmatched: 9. The CDR3 loop spans 14 amino acids. The CDR3 spells CASSLQGARLHIYF. CDR3 DNA sequence: TGTGCCAGCAGTTTACAGGGGGCCCGACTTCACATATATTTT. The whole variable domain, filled in from reference TRBV28 and TRBJ1-3, reads DVKVTQSSRYLVKRTGEKVFLECVQDMDHENMFWYRQDPGLGLRLIYFSYDVKMKEKGDIPEGYSVSREKKERFSLILESASTNQTSMYLCASSLQGARLHIYFGEGSWLTVV.

The sample holds one count of this clone. This chain connects TRBV28 to TRBJ1-5, with D unclear. Between the trimmed V and J ends, which lost 6 bases and 5 bases, there was a span of 14 bases. The CDR3 totals 14 residues. Germline CDR1 MDHEN, CDR2 SYDVKM. Here the CDR3 reads CASSGEGTYQPQHF. The CDR3 DNA is TGTGCCAGCAGCGGGGAGGGCACCTATCAGCCCCAGCATTTT.

The J gene is TRBJ1-2, the V gene TRBV7-2; D may be TRBD1 (6 bases). The length of the CDR3 is 15 residues. CDR1 and CDR2 from the germline V gene are SGHTA and FQGNSA. Between the trimmed V and J ends, which lost 1 base and 4 bases, there was a span of 13 bases. The CDR3 is CASSLDGGQGYGYTF. The CDR3 coding sequence is TGTGCCAGCAGCTTAGACGGGGGGCAAGGCTATGGCTACACCTTC.

J is TRBJ1-5 and V is TRBV19, with D tentatively TRBD1 (6 bases). The V gene's germline CDR1 is LNHDA and CDR2 SQIVND (reference sequence). The CDR3 length is 13 residues. As DNA, the CDR3 is TGTGCGATAGGGGGGGGGTTTGATCAGCCCCAGCATTTT. Protein sequence: CAIGGGFDQPQHF.

This clone was observed at least ten times. The chain employs TRBV27 and TRBJ1-4, with 11 positions matching TRBD1. The CDR3 contains 16 residues. V trimming: 4 bases; J trimming: 3 bases; junction bases outside the gene matches: 4. Germline V gene lookup returns CDR1 MNHEY and CDR2 SMNVEV (reference sequence). The DNA for the CDR3 is TGTGCCAGCAGTTGGACAGGGGGCATGCCTAATGAAAAACTGTTTTTT. The encoded protein is CASSWTGGMPNEKLFF.

The V and J genes are TRBV5-1 and TRBJ2-3, with 7 positions matching TRBD2. The J segment lost 6 bases and the V segment lost 4 bases, leaving 11 bases of the junction unmatched. Looked up from germline, CDR1 is SGHRS and CDR2 is YFSETQ. CDR3 size: 15 residues. CDR3 amino acids: CASSGSGVRRDTQYF. The CDR3 nucleotides are TGCGCCAGCAGCGGGAGCGGGGTCCGTCGGGATACGCAGTATTTT.

The chain combines TRBV19 with TRBJ1-1, with 7 bases fitting TRBD1. Trimming at V came to 7 bases and at J to 1 base, leaving 9 bases not matched to a gene. Germline V gene lookup returns CDR1 LNHDA and CDR2 SQIVND (reference sequence). The CDR3 has 15 amino acids. The CDR3 DNA follows: TGTGCCAGTACAGTCCGTGGGGACAGGAACACTGAAGCTTTCTTT. This encodes CASTVRGDRNTEAFF.

The chain combines TRBV9 with TRBJ1-2, with D possibly TRBD1 on 5 matching bases. The CDR3 covers 13 residues. The ends were cut back, 4 bases at V and 3 bases at J, with 10 bases in the middle. Germline V CDR1 and CDR2: SGDLS, YYNGEE. The CDR3 reads CASSPRGDYGYTF. CDR3 DNA sequence: TGTGCCAGCAGCCCCCGGGGGGACTATGGCTACACCTTC. The full variable domain, rest sourced from reference TRBV9 and TRBJ1-2, is DSGVTQTPKHLITATGQRVTLRCSPRSGDLSVYWYQQSLDQGLQFLIQYYNGEERAKGNILERFSAQQFPDLHSELNLSSLELGDSALYFCASSPRGDYGYTFGSGTRLTVV.

The chain combines TRBV5-1 with TRBJ2-5; 8 positions agree with TRBD2. V dropped 0 bases and J dropped 2; count of bases not matched to a gene: 6. CDR3 length: 16 amino acids. Germline CDR1 reads SGHRS; CDR2 reads YFSETQ. The CDR3, as DNA: TGCGCCAGCAGCTTGGGGGTAGCGGGGCGACAAGAGACCCAGTACTTC. As protein: CASSLGVAGRQETQYF.

The chain couples TRBV9 to TRBJ1-1, with D possibly being TRBD1 (5 bases). The V gene's germline CDR1 is SGDLS and CDR2 YYNGEE. The CDR3 spans 14 residues. Trimming removed 4 bases from V and 0 bases from J, with 10 bases in between. CDR3 loop: CASSPGGMNTEAFF. CDR3 nucleotides: TGTGCCAGCAGCCCGGGGGGTATGAACACTGAAGCTTTCTTT.

J is TRBJ2-5 and V is TRBV28; possibly TRBD1 for D (5 bases). V lost 7 bases, J lost 4 bases, and 19 bases lay in between. The CDR3 is made up of 15 amino acids. Germline loops: CDR1 MDHEN, CDR2 SYDVKM. The CDR3 here is CASTPGQGGRETQYF. CDR3 in DNA: TGTGCCAGCACCCCCGGGCAGGGTGGTCGAGAGACCCAGTACTTC.

A single count supports this clone. The chain links TRBV5-1 to TRBJ2-2; D gene ambiguous. Per germline, CDR1 SGHRS and CDR2 YFSETQ. This CDR3 comprises 13 residues. V dropped 4 bases and J dropped 2 bases, with 6 bases sitting between them. CDR3 nucleotides: TGCGCCAGCAGCCTAGGAAACACCGGGGAGCTGTTTTTT. Translation: CASSLGNTGELFF.

The chain recombines TRBV9 with TRBJ1-4, with 9 positions matching TRBD1. Germline trimming cut 4 bases from V and 9 bases from J; bases unmatched to any gene: 7. Per the germline V gene, CDR1 is SGDLS and CDR2 is YYNGEE. The CDR3 runs to 14 residues. This CDR3 is CASSKDRGGKKLFF. The CDR3 DNA sequence: TGTGCCAGCAGCAAAGACAGGGGGGGTAAAAAACTGTTTTTT.

The V gene is TRBV6-5, the J gene TRBJ2-3; the match to TRBD2 covers 9 bases. Germline loops: CDR1 MNHEY, CDR2 SVGAGI. CDR3 length: 15 residues. The V gene end was trimmed by 4 bases and the J gene end by 2 bases; junction bases not matched to a gene: 4. CDR3 loop: CASSLAGVPTDTQYF. CDR3 in DNA: TGTGCCAGCAGTTTAGCGGGGGTCCCCACAGATACGCAGTATTTT.

This rearrangement joins TRBV5-4 to TRBJ2-1; tentative D call: TRBD1 (5 bases). Trimming took 0 bases from V and 3 from J, leaving 10 bases between them. CDR1 and CDR2 from the germline V gene are SGHNT and YYREEE (reference sequence). The CDR3 loop spans 15 amino acids. The DNA of the CDR3 is TGTGCCAGCAGCTTGGAGGGGTCCCGCTACAATGAGCAGTTCTTC. As protein: CASSLEGSRYNEQFF.

V usage is TRBV6-5 and J usage is TRBJ2-7, with D possibly TRBD2 on 6 matching bases. CDR1 is MNHEY and CDR2 is SVGAGI in the germline V gene. Trimming left V 3 bases short and J 0 bases short, with 9 bases between. CDR3 length: 14 residues. The CDR3 region is CASSYRGSSYEQYF. CDR3 bases: TGTGCCAGCAGTTATCGGGGGAGCTCCTACGAGCAGTACTTC.

The V gene is TRBV29-1, the J gene TRBJ2-7; D remains ambiguous. V shed 4 bases and J shed 4 bases, with 8 bases lying between them. The CDR3 covers 11 residues. Germline CDR1 SQVTM, CDR2 ANQGSEA. As DNA, the CDR3 is TGCAGCGTTGTCAGTGGTTACGAGCAGTACTTC. It is translated as CSVVSGYEQYF.

The chain couples TRBV18 to TRBJ1-4; D uncertain. The length of the CDR3 is 13 residues. Trimming removed 6 bases at V and 4 bases at J, with 9 bases between. The germline V gene encodes CDR1 KGHSH and CDR2 LQKENI. This CDR3 reads CASSRGSNEKLFF. CDR3 DNA: TGTGCCAGCTCCCGAGGTAGTAATGAAAAACTGTTTTTT.

The V call is TRBV18, the J call TRBJ1-1; D is possibly TRBD1 (6 bases). Deletions cut 5 bases from V and 0 bases from J, with 13 bases between. The CDR3 runs to 15 residues. The V gene's germline CDR1 is KGHSH and CDR2 LQKENI. This CDR3 is CASSMSRGMNTEAFF. The CDR3 bases are TGTGCCAGCTCAATGTCGAGGGGGATGAACACTGAAGCTTTCTTT.

The chain joins TRBV7-3 to TRBJ2-7; D might be TRBD2 (5 bases). This CDR3 contains 13 residues. The germline V gene has CDR1 SGHTA and CDR2 FQGTGA. V dropped 5 bases and J dropped 3 bases, with 11 bases sitting between them. The CDR3 region is CASSEEGNYEQYF. The DNA for the CDR3 is TGTGCCAGCAGCGAAGAGGGCAACTACGAGCAGTACTTC.